The 22 T cell receptor beta chains below come from one sample, sequenced in a study of CD8 T cells in Susac syndrome (dated by TCRdb to the late 2010s). The receptor library was made with the immunoSEQ multiplex PCR assay. RNA was extracted with the RNeasy kit and roughly 0.5 to 1 ug was reverse transcribed using random hexamers. TCRdb trimmed public reads at Q25 via fastp, called clones via MiXCR and kept in-frame beta chains. Merged by CDR3 protein, the rows form single entries marked with the most common genes and DNA. The sample data list approximately 140,000 distinct CDR3 sequences, and approximately 95% of these were observed just once. The ten most abundant clones make up approximately 0.11% of the sample. Sequencing used CD4+ T cells from PBMCs. The receptors stem from a human donor with multiple sclerosis.

The V and J genes are TRBV3-1 and TRBJ2-3; D unclear. The CDR3 length is 16 residues. CDR1 and CDR2 from the germline V gene are LGHDT and YNNKEL (reference sequence). Trimming left V 3 bases short and J 4 bases short, with 17 bases between. CDR3: CASSHPSPGAPDTQYF. DNA of the CDR3: TGTGCCAGCAGCCACCCCAGCCCCGGAGCCCCAGATACGCAGTATTTT.

This chain joins TRBV20-1 and TRBJ2-3; tentative D call: TRBD1 (5 bases). Deletions cut 6 bases from V and 6 bases from J, with 16 bases between. The CDR3 is made up of 13 amino acids. Germline CDR1 reads DFQATT; CDR2 reads SNEGSKA (reference sequence). The CDR3 sequence: CSATLGAPDTQYF. For the CDR3, the DNA is TGCAGTGCCACCTTAGGGGCCCCGGATACGCAGTATTTT.

The V gene is TRBV5-6, the J gene TRBJ1-2; TRBD1 is a possible D gene (5 bases). The CDR3 is made up of 17 amino acids. V was trimmed by 4 bases and J by 0 bases, leaving 19 bases between them. CDR1 and CDR2 (germline): SGHDT, YYEEEE. CDR3 sequence reads: CASSHRNRQRTNYGYTF. The DNA of the CDR3 is TGTGCCAGCAGCCACCGCAACCGACAGCGAACTAACTATGGCTACACCTTC.

V usage is TRBV24-1 and J usage is TRBJ2-5; 7 nucleotides align to TRBD1. Looked up from germline, CDR1 is KGHDR and CDR2 is SFDVKD. The ends lost 0 bases at V and 2 bases at J; junction bases unmatched: 2. CDR3 length: 15 residues. The CDR3 sequence is CATSDLRGQQETQYF. The CDR3 DNA is TGTGCCACCAGTGATTTGAGGGGACAGCAAGAGACCCAGTACTTC.

The rearrangement links TRBV27 to TRBJ2-2; 10 nucleotides agree with TRBD2. The CDR3 contains 17 residues. With 0 bases clipped from V and 6 bases from J, the junction kept 7 bases outside the gene matches. The germline V gene encodes CDR1 MNHEY and CDR2 SMNVEV (reference sequence). The CDR3 region is CASSLSPVAGGPGELFF. The CDR3 coding sequence is TGTGCCAGCAGTTTATCCCCGGTAGCGGGAGGACCCGGGGAGCTGTTTTTT.

The genes are TRBV7-6 and TRBJ1-3; 8 positions agree with TRBD1. V was pared by 5 bases and J by 7 bases, with 16 bases of the junction left unmatched. Looked up from germline, CDR1 is SGHVS and CDR2 is FNYEAQ. The CDR3 is made up of 17 amino acids. The CDR3 bases are TGTGCCAGCAGCCCCCTCGCCAGGGGGCTGGAGAGGAACACCATATATTTT. Protein sequence: CASSPLARGLERNTIYF.

The chain couples TRBV29-1 to TRBJ2-1; 10 nucleotides match TRBD2. Per germline, CDR1 SQVTM and CDR2 ANQGSEA. The CDR3 contains 14 residues. V was pared by 6 bases and J by 9 bases, with 11 bases of the junction left unmatched. The chain's CDR3 is CSVSTSGILVEQFF. CDR3 coding DNA: TGCAGCGTATCTACTAGCGGGATCTTAGTTGAGCAGTTCTTC.

This clonotype showed up just once. This chain links TRBV2 with TRBJ2-7, with D possibly being TRBD1 (6 bases). The germline V and J ends were trimmed by 4 bases and 3 bases, with 16 bases remaining between them. This CDR3 is 15 amino acids long. CDR1 is SNHLY and CDR2 is FYNNEI in the germline V gene. In DNA form, the CDR3 reads TGTGCCAGCAGTGTGGGGGCAGGGGAATACTACGAGCAGTACTTC. Residues: CASSVGAGEYYEQYF.

This clonotype has just one count. CDR3 DNA: TGTGCCAGCAGCCCCAGGGGGCCCCAGCATTTT. It encodes CASSPRGPQHF. The chain combines TRBV28 with TRBJ1-5, with D tentatively TRBD1 (6 bases). Germline assignment: CDR1 MDHEN and CDR2 SYDVKM. This CDR3 contains 11 residues. V gave up 6 bases and J gave up 9 bases, with 9 bases separating them.

V is TRBV6-1 and J is TRBJ2-7; 8 bases are shared with TRBD2. The CDR3 has 19 amino acids. Germline trimming cut 7 bases from V and 5 bases from J; bases unmatched to any gene: 25. Germline CDR1 is MNHNS and CDR2 is SASEGT. The CDR3 reads CASTERAGGFGSRGDEQYF. CDR3 DNA: TGTGCCAGCACCGAACGGGCGGGAGGTTTCGGTTCTAGGGGGGACGAGCAGTACTTC.

The V call is TRBV30, the J call TRBJ1-5; D gene ambiguous. Trimming pared 0 bases from V and 1 base from J, leaving 4 bases between. This CDR3 contains 13 residues. Germline V lookup: CDR1 GTSNPN, CDR2 SVGIG (reference sequence). The CDR3 here is CAWSVGSNQPQHF. CDR3 in DNA: TGTGCCTGGAGTGTTGGAAGCAATCAGCCCCAGCATTTT. The full variable domain, its missing parts supplied by reference TRBV30 and TRBJ1-5, is SQTIHQWPATLVQPVGSPLSLECTVEGTSNPNLYWYRQAAGRGLQLLFYSVGIGQISSEVPQNLSASRPQDRQFILSSKKLLLSDSGFYLCAWSVGSNQPQHFGDGTRLSIL.

This chain links TRBV28 with TRBJ2-7; maybe TRBD2 (6 bases). The CDR3 is 16 residues long. V lost 4 bases and J 2 bases, leaving 18 bases between the germline ends. Germline lookup yields CDR1 MDHEN and CDR2 SYDVKM. The CDR3 nucleotides are TGTGCCAGCAGTTATGCGTTCGGGGGAAATACCTACGAGCAGTACTTC. Protein: CASSYAFGGNTYEQYF.

V and J are TRBV14 and TRBJ2-7, with D hard to call. The CDR3 runs 12 residues. Germline V gives CDR1 SGHDN, CDR2 FVKESK. The V gene lost 5 bases and the J gene lost 4 bases, with 9 bases spanning the gap. The CDR3 bases are TGTGCCAGCAGCTGGACGGTTTACGAGCAGTACTTC. Protein sequence: CASSWTVYEQYF.

CDR3 coding DNA: TGTGCCAGCAGCCCCAGATCCCCAGGGGCTAGCTCCTACAATGAGCAGTTCTTC. It encodes CASSPRSPGASSYNEQFF. The chain joins TRBV7-9 to TRBJ2-1; a possible D gene is TRBD1 (6 bases). V gave up 5 bases and J gave up 0 bases, with 20 bases separating them. The CDR3 is 18 amino acids. Germline loops: CDR1 SEHNR, CDR2 FQNEAQ (reference sequence).

This chain uses TRBV23-1 with TRBJ2-7, with TRBD2 identical over 11 bases. TRBV23-1 is annotated as an ORF whose role is uncertain. Unmatched junction bases numbered 9, after V lost 2 bases and J lost 0 bases. This CDR3 has 18 residues. The CDR3 bases are TGCGCCAGCAGTCAAGAAAGACTAGCGGGGAGAAGCTCCTACGAGCAGTACTTC. This encodes CASSQERLAGRSSYEQYF.

In this sample, this clonotype turned up once. V is TRBV7-2 and J is TRBJ2-3; tentative D call: TRBD1 (6 bases). Deletions cut 5 bases from V and 1 base from J, with 16 bases between. CDR3 length: 16 residues. Germline loops: CDR1 SGHTA, CDR2 FQGNSA. CDR3 sequence (DNA): TGTGCCAGCAGCATACCGGGACAACGGGGCACAGATACGCAGTATTTT. This translates into CASSIPGQRGTDTQYF.

The rearrangement uses TRBV2 and TRBJ2-1; 7 bases agree with TRBD2. The V gene end was trimmed by 9 bases and the J gene end by 6 bases; junction bases not matched to a gene: 14. The CDR3 runs 15 residues. Germline V gene data show CDR1 as SNHLY and CDR2 as FYNNEI. CDR3: CASQREGWGSNEQFF. In DNA, the CDR3 is TGTGCCAGTCAGCGGGAAGGCTGGGGCTCCAATGAGCAGTTCTTC.

The rearrangement joins TRBV20-1 to TRBJ1-1; D may be TRBD1 (5 bases). The CDR3 loop spans 14 amino acids. CDR1 and CDR2 (germline): DFQATT, SNEGSKA (reference sequence). Trimming removed 1 base from V and 1 base from J, with 10 bases in between. The CDR3 loop is CSARGPGGNTEAFF. The CDR3 DNA reads TGCAGTGCTAGAGGACCCGGGGGGAACACTGAAGCTTTCTTT.

The V call is TRBV9, the J call TRBJ2-2; D unresolved. The V and J ends lost 1 base and 6 bases respectively, with 10 bases between them. The CDR3 runs 14 residues. Germline V lookup: CDR1 SGDLS, CDR2 YYNGEE. CDR3 amino acids: CASSVTGNAGELFF. CDR3 in DNA: TGTGCCAGCAGCGTAACGGGTAACGCCGGGGAGCTGTTTTTT.

The V and J genes are TRBV5-8 and TRBJ2-3, with 10 bases aligning to TRBD2. The germline V gene has CDR1 SGHTS and CDR2 YDEGEE. There are 16 residues in the CDR3. The J segment lost 1 base and the V segment lost 1 base, leaving 3 bases of the junction unmatched. The CDR3 reads CASSLRAGGRTDTQYF. In DNA form, the CDR3 reads TGTGCCAGCAGCTTGAGAGCGGGGGGGCGCACAGATACGCAGTATTTT.

CDR3 nucleotide sequence: TGTGCCAGCAGCTTACGATCGTCCAGGGCAGTGGACTATGGCTACACCTTC. It is translated as CASSLRSSRAVDYGYTF. This rearrangement joins TRBV7-9 to TRBJ1-2; tentatively, D is TRBD1 (5 bases). Germline CDR1 reads SEHNR; CDR2 reads FQNEAQ (reference sequence). Trimming removed 2 bases at V and 3 bases at J, with 19 bases between. The CDR3 has 17 amino acids.

The chain is built from TRBV4-1 and TRBJ1-4; D is possibly TRBD1 (5 bases). CDR1 is MGHRA, CDR2 YSYEKL, per germline. This CDR3 has 13 residues. V was shortened by 2 bases and J by 8 bases, with 9 bases between the two germline ends. CDR3 in amino acids: CASSQLRGEKLFF. The CDR3 nucleotides read TGCGCCAGCAGCCAACTCCGGGGCGAAAAACTGTTTTTT.